Here is one T cell receptor (beta chain) with its context. Its target antigen remains unknown. No base quality information exists; no much larger clone differs at one position. The CDR3, cysteine through phenylalanine, is 16 amino acids long. Kept here is only the CDR3 DNA, which spans 48 bases and is read in frame from base 1. From V the trimming removes 0 bases and from J it removes 1 base, while the gene matches leave 5 bases of the junction unaccounted for. From a lookup of the germline V gene, CDR1 and CDR2 are ENHRY and SYGVKD. This sample is drawn from a study of blood T cell repertoires in COVID-19 (dated by TCRdb to about 2020). Study-level background: The collaborator samples originated in the United States, Italy and Spain and spanned the acute and convalescent phases of COVID-19. The prospective study material was composed of cDNA or gDNA derived from T cells, B-cell-depleted T cells, or PBMCs. Subjects who had been exposed to COVID-19, were actively infected with it, or had recovered from it provided the deeply sampled blood TCRbeta repertoires that made up the dataset. The repertoires were released in a freely available public database meant as a resource for research on the immune response to SARS-CoV-2. The samples were drawn from two sources: the first 160 participants of the ongoing ImmuneRACE study, and 1,000 to 1,500 subjects contributed by 6 global collaborators. The sample metadata nearly always contained a de-identified subject ID, COVID-19 status, age in years and sex. HLA class I and class II types, where available, came from metadata supplied by the sample provider rather than from assay-based typing.

Each collaborating institution followed its own protocols to collect whole blood in K2EDTA tubes. For TCRbeta analysis, collaborators shipped samples in one of three forms: frozen whole blood, isolated PBMCs, or DNA extracted from either of those sample types. TCRbeta CDR3 regions were amplified from genomic DNA using the immunoSEQ Assay, a bias-controlled multiplex PCR. Per the authors' processing: The number of nucleated cells in each sample was estimated by amplification of reference gene primers within the assay. To quantify the absolute abundance of each unique TCRbeta CDR3 rearrangement, sequence reads were collapsed and filtered. For each sample, productive Simpson clonality was calculated as the square root of Simpson's diversity index over productive rearrangements. The table was pulled from immuneACCESS by TCRdb, which kept in-frame rearrangements only. Such tables lose some clones; where checked, under half of the loss comes from unresolved V genes, and the rest has no known cause. That table gives V, J and clone size, and the DNA gave D and trimming. The sample table shows around 100,000 clones, and about 80% are seen once. 3.3% of the sample goes to the ten largest clones.

Study-level results and caveats: How much clinical and demographic metadata was included differed by source and by participant, and the metadata was provided uncurated.

The origin of this receptor is a woman of 80 years or more with active or convalescent COVID-19. Recombination linked TRBV10-3 to TRBJ2-5; the central 7 bases match TRBD2. The sample taken for sequencing was peripheral blood. CDR3 sequence: CAISESPSGIQETQYF. The DNA sequence is TGTGCCATCAGTGAGTCGCCTAGCGGAATCCAAGAGACCCAGTACTTC.